These 21 T cell receptor beta chains came from one sample sequenced in a study of OX40 agonist ivuxolimab in advanced cancers. Profiled with immunoSEQ multiplex PCR; TCRdb holds only in-frame clones, not every one. The data contain around 58,000 clones, about 86% of them seen just once; the ten biggest clones take up more than 9.5%. This specimen was CD4+ or CD8+ T cells sorted from blood, taken in a trial of the OX40 agonist ivuxolimab. Receptor source: an adult with an advanced solid tumor such as melanoma, head and neck, liver or kidney cancer.

The chain has TRBV12-5 and TRBJ1-1; 9 bases match TRBD1. V lost 2 bases, J lost 0 bases, and 4 bases stayed unmatched. Germline CDR1 and CDR2: LGHNT and FRNRAP. The CDR3 contains 16 residues. The CDR3 loop reads CASGLLGQGMNTEAFF. The CDR3 DNA reads TGTGCTAGTGGTTTGTTGGGACAGGGCATGAACACTGAAGCTTTCTTT. Looking up the rest from reference TRBV12-5 and TRBJ1-1 gives the full variable domain: DARVTQTPRHKVTEMGQEVTMRCQPILGHNTVFWYRQTMMQGLELLAYFRNRAPLDDSGMPKDRFSAEMPDATLATLKIQPSEPRDSAVYFCASGLLGQGMNTEAFFGQGTRLTVV.

The chain combines TRBV21-1 with TRBJ2-7; the D call of TRBD1 is as the table states it, not checked on the DNA. TRBV21-1 is assigned pseudogene status. The CDR3 has 15 residues. The CDR3 coding sequence is TGTGCCAGCAGCAGAGAGACAGGGAGCTCCTACGAGCAGTACTTC. Encoded protein: CASSRETGSSYEQYF.

The chain couples TRBV11-2 to TRBJ2-1; D may match TRBD1 or TRBD2 (5 bases each). The CDR3 spans 13 residues. V lost 5 bases to trimming and J lost 5 bases, with 10 bases between them. CDR1 SGHAT and CDR2 FQNNGV come from the germline V gene. CDR3 protein: CASSPGTNNEQFF. Written as DNA, the CDR3 is TGTGCCAGCAGCCCGGGGACCAACAATGAGCAGTTCTTC.

CDR3 DNA sequence: TGCAGCGTTGAAACGACGGACGGGAACTATGGCTACACCTTC. This sequence encodes CSVETTDGNYGYTF. The chain couples TRBV29-1 to TRBJ1-2; D unclear. Trimming removed 2 bases at V and 2 bases at J, with 12 bases between. CDR1 is SQVTM, CDR2 ANQGSEA, per germline. The CDR3 totals 14 residues.

The chain couples TRBV11-2 to TRBJ1-1; 9 bases map to TRBD1. This CDR3 contains 14 residues. V shed 5 bases, J shed 1 base, and the junction held 2 bases outside the gene matches. Germline values: CDR1 SGHAT, CDR2 FQNNGV. In DNA, the CDR3 is TGTGCCAGCAGCCCGGGACAGGGGAACACTGAAGCTTTCTTT. Translating it yields CASSPGQGNTEAFF.

The rearrangement links TRBV7-9 to TRBJ1-4, with D hard to call. Germline V gene sequence: CDR1 SEHNR, CDR2 FQNEAQ (reference sequence). Trimming left V 6 bases short and J 7 bases short, with 15 bases between. This CDR3 is 14 amino acids long. The CDR3 bases are TGTGCCAGCAGGGGAGGTCGCGAATTTGAAAAACTGTTTTTT. Its protein is CASRGGREFEKLFF.

The chain has TRBV5-6 and TRBJ2-1; the match to TRBD2 covers 7 bases. This CDR3 has 15 amino acids. Germline V lookup: CDR1 SGHDT, CDR2 YYEEEE. J was trimmed by 3 bases and V by 3 bases; bases with no gene match: 6. In DNA, the CDR3 is TGTGCCAGCAGCTCGGGGGGATTTATCTACAATGAGCAGTTCTTC. It translates to CASSSGGFIYNEQFF. The full variable domain, in which reference TRBV5-6 and TRBJ2-1 provide the parts outside the CDR3, is DAGVTQSPTHLIKTRGQQVTLRCSPKSGHDTVSWYQQALGQGPQFIFQYYEEEERQRGNFPDRFSGHQFPNYSSELNVNALLLGDSALYLCASSSGGFIYNEQFFGPGTRLTVL.

The J gene is TRBJ2-7, the V gene TRBV18; D unresolved. Trimming stripped 3 bases from V and 12 bases from J, with 9 bases between. The CDR3 runs 10 residues. The germline gives CDR1 KGHSH, CDR2 LQKENI. CDR3 loop: CASSPSGRYF. CDR3 DNA: TGTGCCAGCTCACCCTCGGGTCGGTACTTC.

The sample holds many counts of this clone. V gene TRBV6-1 combines with J gene TRBJ1-1; D ambiguous. V dropped 1 base and J dropped 0 bases, with 12 bases sitting between them. The CDR3 runs to 16 residues. Germline V CDR1 and CDR2: MNHNS, SASEGT. CDR3 sequence reads: CASSEERFLMNTEAFF. The CDR3 DNA is TGTGCCAGCAGTGAAGAAAGGTTCCTCATGAACACTGAAGCTTTCTTT.

The gene calls are TRBV25-1 and TRBJ2-3; TRBD2 might be the D (5 bases). CDR3 length equals 14 residues. The germline gives CDR1 MGHDK, CDR2 SYGVNS. Trimming shortened V by 4 bases and J by 3 bases, and 11 bases separated the two germline ends. The DNA for the CDR3 is TGTGCCAGCAGTGTTGGGCCGGGGACAGATACGCAGTATTTT. Residues: CASSVGPGTDTQYF. The entire variable domain, with the rest obtained from reference TRBV25-1 and TRBJ2-3, is as follows: EADIYQTPRYLVIGTGKKITLECSQTMGHDKMYWYQQDPGMELHLIHYSYGVNSTEKGDLSSESTVSRIRTEHFPLTLESARPSHTSQYLCASSVGPGTDTQYFGPGTRLTVL.

This chain joins TRBV9 and TRBJ2-7, with TRBD1 as a possible D gene (7 bases). The CDR3 spans 13 residues. The ends were cut back, 4 bases at V and 3 bases at J, with 11 bases in the middle. Germline V gene data show CDR1 as SGDLS and CDR2 as YYNGEE. CDR3 sequence: CASSSGGLYEQYF. The DNA of the CDR3 is TGTGCCAGCAGCTCAGGGGGGCTCTACGAGCAGTACTTC.

This sequence joins TRBV2 and TRBJ2-3; 7 bases match TRBD2. Germline V CDR1 and CDR2: SNHLY, FYNNEI. The junction had 7 bases not matched to a gene; V was cut back by 3 bases and J by 1 base. This CDR3 spans 16 amino acids. The CDR3 spells CASSDPPAGGTDTQYF. Here the CDR3 DNA reads TGTGCCAGCAGTGATCCGCCCGCGGGGGGCACAGATACGCAGTATTTT. The full variable domain, its missing parts supplied by reference TRBV2 and TRBJ2-3, is EPEVTQTPSHQVTQMGQEVILRCVPISNHLYFYWYRQILGQKVEFLVSFYNNEISEKSEIFDDQFSVERPDGSNFTLKIRSTKLEDSAMYFCASSDPPAGGTDTQYFGPGTRLTVL.

The rearrangement links TRBV6-4 to TRBJ1-1; no reliable D call. The CDR3 is 14 amino acids. V gave up 6 bases and J gave up 6 bases, with 17 bases separating them. Germline V gene sequence: CDR1 MRHNA, CDR2 SNTAGT. CDR3 DNA: TGTGCCAGCAGCCTGTCTCCCGAGACCCCTGAAGCTTTCTTT. Translating gives CASSLSPETPEAFF.

Sample share makes this clone medium-sized (0.01 to 0.1%). The chain joins TRBV19 to TRBJ2-7, with D possibly matching TRBD2 (5 bases). The germline V and J ends were trimmed by 4 bases and 4 bases, with 26 bases remaining between them. The CDR3 has 18 amino acids. Per germline, CDR1 LNHDA and CDR2 SQIVND (reference sequence). CDR3 sequence (DNA): TGTGCCAGTAGTACCCCCCTCGGAGGCTTCGGGATGGGGTACGAGCAGTACTTC. Amino acids: CASSTPLGGFGMGYEQYF.

The chain couples TRBV2 to TRBJ2-1; D may correspond to TRBD1 or TRBD2 (6 bases each). The V gene lost 2 bases and the J gene lost 15 bases, with 11 bases spanning the gap. Per the germline V gene, CDR1 is SNHLY and CDR2 is FYNNEI. There are 11 residues in the CDR3. The CDR3 bases are TGTGCCAGCAGTGAATGGAGGGGGACGTTCTTC. Translating it yields CASSEWRGTFF.

This sequence joins TRBV6-1 and TRBJ2-1; no definite D call. The CDR3 covers 13 residues. Per the germline V gene, CDR1 is MNHNS and CDR2 is SASEGT. Trimming stripped 4 bases from V and 14 bases from J, with 18 bases between. CDR3 amino acids: CASSVGIYESEFF. The CDR3 DNA follows: TGTGCCAGCAGTGTAGGTATTTATGAGTCCGAGTTCTTC.

This sequence joins TRBV11-1 and TRBJ1-1, with D perhaps TRBD1 (5 bases). The CDR3 contains 15 residues. Germline-derived CDR1 and CDR2 are SGHAT and FQDESV (reference sequence). V shed 3 bases and J shed 4 bases, with 15 bases lying between them. The CDR3 DNA reads TGTGCCAGCAGCTTTAGCGGTGGGGGGGGCACTGAAGCTTTCTTT. Protein sequence: CASSFSGGGGTEAFF.

The chain employs TRBV11-2 and TRBJ2-7; D is perhaps TRBD2 (5 bases). There are 14 residues in the CDR3. The germline V gene has CDR1 SGHAT and CDR2 FQNNGV. Trimming took off 8 bases at V and 1 base at J, with 15 bases between the two ends. CDR3 amino acids: CASHQYAGSYEQYF. CDR3 in DNA: TGTGCCAGCCATCAATACGCGGGTTCCTACGAGCAGTACTTC. Full variable domain (rest looked up from reference TRBV11-2 and TRBJ2-7): EAGVAQSPRYKIIEKRQSVAFWCNPISGHATLYWYQQILGQGPKLLIQFQNNGVVDDSQLPKDRFSAERLKGVDSTLKIQPAKLEDSAVYLCASHQYAGSYEQYFGPGTRLTVT.

This sequence joins TRBV18 and TRBJ2-2; TRBD1 matches 10 bases. Germline-derived CDR1 and CDR2 are KGHSH and LQKENI. After removal of 2 bases from V and 4 bases from J, the junction contained 10 bases not matched to a gene. This CDR3 is built from 18 residues. Here the CDR3 DNA reads TGTGCCAGCTCACCAACTCGGGACAGGGGCCTAATCACCGGGGAGCTGTTTTTT. As protein: CASSPTRDRGLITGELFF.

This clone was found a few times. The CDR3 spells CASSTPGTGDEKLFF. CDR3 bases: TGTGCCAGCAGCACTCCCGGGACAGGGGATGAAAAACTGTTTTTT. This chain uses TRBV13 with TRBJ1-4, with 10 bases aligning to TRBD1. The germline V gene encodes CDR1 PRHDT and CDR2 FYEKMQ (reference sequence). The CDR3 length is 15 residues. V was pared by 5 bases and J by 6 bases, with 6 bases of the junction left unmatched.

This clone was observed a single time. The rearrangement links TRBV7-3 to TRBJ2-7; D not resolved. Germline lookup yields CDR1 SGHTA and CDR2 FQGTGA. The CDR3 is 17 residues long. V was shortened by 5 bases and J by 6 bases, with 26 bases between the two germline ends. CDR3 sequence: CASSAALEGVPLPEQYF. The CDR3 DNA is TGTGCCAGCAGCGCCGCGTTGGAAGGAGTCCCCTTACCCGAGCAGTACTTC.